Listed below are T cell receptor beta chains from one sample, sequenced in a study of CD8 T cells in ankylosing spondylitis. TCRdb passed the 5' RACE reads through MiXCR, listing each CDR3 protein once. Of roughly 220,000 distinct CDR3 sequences in the sample, about 11% were seen once. The specimen sequenced was blood, either unsorted or a sorted T cell fraction (not recorded which). Receptors originate from a male donor with ankylosing spondylitis or in good health (not recorded which). CDR3s include the opening cysteine and the closing phenylalanine or tryptophan. Each record gives: J gene, D gene, clone size, V gene, CDR3 DNA, CDR3 protein. D genes are given only for firm matches. The listing skips clone size in some rows; elsewhere it reads once, few, many or a size class.

j_gene: TRBJ1-5; d_gene: TRBD1; abundance: few; v_gene: TRBV18; CDR3nt: TGTGCCAGCACACCGGACAGGTTATTACAGCCCCAGCATTTT; CDR3aa: CASTPDRLLQPQHF
j_gene: TRBJ2-3; d_gene: TRBD1; abundance: -; v_gene: TRBV5-3; CDR3nt: TGTGCCAGAAGCCTAAACCGACAGGGCAGGGCAGATACGCAGTATTTT; CDR3aa: CARSLNRQGRADTQYF
j_gene: TRBJ2-3; d_gene: -; abundance: many; v_gene: TRBV20-1; CDR3nt: TGCAGTGCGCCTCCTGGGGGGACTTACACAGATACGCAGTATTTT; CDR3aa: CSAPPGGTYTDTQYF
j_gene: TRBJ1-6; d_gene: -; abundance: -; v_gene: TRBV12-3/TRBV12-4; CDR3nt: TGTGCCAGCAGTCCTCTTCGGGGGGTCAATTCACCCCTCCACTTT; CDR3aa: CASSPLRGVNSPLHF
j_gene: TRBJ2-2; d_gene: -; abundance: -; v_gene: TRBV12-3/TRBV12-4; CDR3nt: TGTGCCAGCAGCCTAACTCGTGGGGGAACCGGGGAGCTGTTTTTT; CDR3aa: CASSLTRGGTGELFF
j_gene: TRBJ2-5; d_gene: TRBD1; abundance: few; v_gene: TRBV19; CDR3nt: TGTGCCAGTAGAAGACAGGGACGAGAGACCCAGTACTTC; CDR3aa: CASRRQGRETQYF
j_gene: TRBJ2-3; d_gene: -; abundance: many; v_gene: TRBV11-3; CDR3nt: TGTGCCAGCAGCTCGAGTACAGGGATTTTAACAGATACGCAGTATTTT; CDR3aa: CASSSSTGILTDTQYF
j_gene: TRBJ1-1; d_gene: -; abundance: many; v_gene: TRBV4-2; CDR3nt: TGTGCCAGCAGCCAAGAACAGCTGAACACTGAAGCTTTCTTT; CDR3aa: CASSQEQLNTEAFF
j_gene: TRBJ1-4; d_gene: -; abundance: many; v_gene: TRBV7-9; CDR3nt: TGTGCCAGCAGCCCGGGTGAAAAACTGTTTTTT; CDR3aa: CASSPGEKLFF
j_gene: TRBJ1-2; d_gene: -; abundance: many; v_gene: TRBV6-5; CDR3nt: TGTGCCAGCAGTTCCAAGGGCTTCCTCAACTATGGCTACACCTTC; CDR3aa: CASSSKGFLNYGYTF
j_gene: TRBJ2-5; d_gene: -; abundance: -; v_gene: TRBV11-2; CDR3nt: TGTGCCAGCAGCTTAGATCAGGGGTCAAAAGCTGGGACCCAGTACTTC; CDR3aa: CASSLDQGSKAGTQYF
j_gene: TRBJ2-7; d_gene: -; abundance: many; v_gene: TRBV11-3; CDR3nt: TGTGCCAGCAGCTTAGATACAGGGACACCACGGCAGTACTTC; CDR3aa: CASSLDTGTPRQYF
j_gene: TRBJ2-2; d_gene: TRBD1; abundance: few; v_gene: TRBV2; CDR3nt: TGTGCCAGCAGTCCCGACAGGGACACCGGGGAGCTGTTTTTT; CDR3aa: CASSPDRDTGELFF
j_gene: TRBJ2-5; d_gene: -; abundance: few; v_gene: TRBV5-5; CDR3nt: TGTGCCAGCAGCTTGGTACACGGGGGAGAGACCCAGTACTTC; CDR3aa: CASSLVHGGETQYF
j_gene: TRBJ2-3; d_gene: -; abundance: few; v_gene: TRBV24-1; CDR3nt: TGTGCCACCAGTAAAGACACTAGCACAGATACGCAGTATTTT; CDR3aa: CATSKDTSTDTQYF
j_gene: TRBJ1-2; d_gene: -; abundance: few; v_gene: TRBV12-3/TRBV12-4; CDR3nt: TGTGCCAGCAGTTCCGACGGACCCGGTCCCTATGGCTACACCTTC; CDR3aa: CASSSDGPGPYGYTF
j_gene: TRBJ2-1; d_gene: TRBD1; abundance: -; v_gene: TRBV6-5; CDR3nt: TGTGCCAGCAGTTACGGTGAGACAGGGGGATACAATGAGCAGTTCTTC; CDR3aa: CASSYGETGGYNEQFF
j_gene: TRBJ2-1; d_gene: TRBD2; abundance: many; v_gene: TRBV5-1; CDR3nt: TGCGCCAGCAGCTTACCTAGCGGGGGGGCCGGGAATGAGCAGTTCTTC; CDR3aa: CASSLPSGGAGNEQFF
j_gene: TRBJ2-2; d_gene: -; abundance: -; v_gene: TRBV9; CDR3nt: TGTGCCAGCGGCCCTTGGAAGAACACCGGGGAGCTGTTTTTT; CDR3aa: CASGPWKNTGELFF
j_gene: TRBJ1-3; d_gene: -; abundance: many; v_gene: TRBV20-1; CDR3nt: TGCAGTGCTAGCTTTTTCGGAGGTGGAAACACCATATATTTT; CDR3aa: CSASFFGGGNTIYF
j_gene: TRBJ2-3; d_gene: TRBD2; abundance: -; v_gene: TRBV28; CDR3nt: TGTGCCAGCAGTGCATTGACTAGCGGGGCCGGAACAGATACGCAGTATTTT; CDR3aa: CASSALTSGAGTDTQYF
j_gene: TRBJ2-7; d_gene: -; abundance: many; v_gene: TRBV6-5; CDR3nt: TGTGCCAGCAGTTATGGGGGGCCCTCCTACGAGCAGTACTTC; CDR3aa: CASSYGGPSYEQYF
j_gene: TRBJ2-7; d_gene: TRBD1; abundance: many; v_gene: TRBV9; CDR3nt: TGTGCCAGCAGCGTGGGACAGGGGGCGTTTGAGCAGTACTTC; CDR3aa: CASSVGQGAFEQYF
j_gene: TRBJ2-2; d_gene: -; abundance: few; v_gene: TRBV27; CDR3nt: TGTGCCAGCAGTTTGTCCAGAAACAATGGGGAGCTGTTTTTT; CDR3aa: CASSLSRNNGELFF
j_gene: TRBJ1-4; d_gene: -; abundance: few; v_gene: TRBV21-1; CDR3nt: TGTGCCAGCAGCAAACTTTCCGGGACAGGGGCAACTAATGAAAAACTGTTTTTT; CDR3aa: CASSKLSGTGATNEKLFF
j_gene: TRBJ2-7; d_gene: -; abundance: many; v_gene: TRBV5-1; CDR3nt: TGCGCCAGCAGCTTGGACGGATCCTACGAGCAGTACTTC; CDR3aa: CASSLDGSYEQYF
j_gene: TRBJ2-7; d_gene: TRBD1; abundance: -; v_gene: TRBV5-1; CDR3nt: TGCGCCAGCAGCTCCGGACAGGGGGGCTACGAGCATTACTTC; CDR3aa: CASSSGQGGYEHYF
j_gene: TRBJ1-1; d_gene: -; abundance: few; v_gene: TRBV14; CDR3nt: TGTGCCAGCAGCCAAGATCCAGGCTTGAACACTGAAGCTTTCTTT; CDR3aa: CASSQDPGLNTEAFF
j_gene: TRBJ1-2; d_gene: TRBD1; abundance: many; v_gene: TRBV5-1; CDR3nt: TGCGCCAGCAGCGCAGGAGACAGGGGCAACTATGGCTACACCTTC; CDR3aa: CASSAGDRGNYGYTF
j_gene: TRBJ2-1; d_gene: -; abundance: many; v_gene: TRBV12-3/TRBV12-4; CDR3nt: TGTGCCAGCAGGGCCGAGGCGGCACCTCGGGATGAGCAGTTCTTC; CDR3aa: CASRAEAAPRDEQFF
j_gene: TRBJ2-7; d_gene: TRBD1; abundance: few; v_gene: TRBV19; CDR3nt: TGTGCCAGTAGTCCCGACAGGGGGCGCGTCCACGAGCAGTACTTC; CDR3aa: CASSPDRGRVHEQYF
j_gene: TRBJ2-3; d_gene: -; abundance: many; v_gene: TRBV5-8; CDR3nt: TGTGCCAGCAGCCCCAGCCGGGGAAAGGATACGCAGTATTTT; CDR3aa: CASSPSRGKDTQYF
j_gene: TRBJ2-7; d_gene: TRBD1; abundance: few; v_gene: TRBV20-1; CDR3nt: TGCAGTGCTCTAGATGTACCGGGACAGGGCTACGAGCAGTACTTC; CDR3aa: CSALDVPGQGYEQYF
j_gene: TRBJ2-6; d_gene: -; abundance: many; v_gene: TRBV18; CDR3nt: TGTGCCAGCTCACCATTGGACAGCTCTGGGGCCAACGTCCTGACTTTC; CDR3aa: CASSPLDSSGANVLTF
j_gene: TRBJ2-4; d_gene: -; abundance: -; v_gene: TRBV5-6; CDR3nt: TGTGCCAGCAGCCAGCTGGCGGCCAAAAACATTCAGTACTTC; CDR3aa: CASSQLAAKNIQYF
j_gene: TRBJ2-7; d_gene: TRBD1; abundance: few; v_gene: TRBV3-1; CDR3nt: TGTGCCAGCAGCCTCTCCCAGGGGGCGAAGGAGCAGTACTTC; CDR3aa: CASSLSQGAKEQYF
j_gene: TRBJ2-5; d_gene: -; abundance: many; v_gene: TRBV6-1; CDR3nt: TGTGCCAGCAGTGACCTGGAGACCCAGTACTTC; CDR3aa: CASSDLETQYF
j_gene: TRBJ1-5; d_gene: -; abundance: -; v_gene: TRBV5-6; CDR3nt: TGTCCCAGCAGCTTGCGCAATCAGCCCCAGCATTTT; CDR3aa: CPSSLRNQPQHF
j_gene: TRBJ2-3; d_gene: TRBD2; abundance: many; v_gene: TRBV7-8; CDR3nt: TGTGCCAGCAGCCCCCCCTTAGGTAGCGGGGCTACGCAGTATTTT; CDR3aa: CASSPPLGSGATQYF
j_gene: TRBJ2-5; d_gene: -; abundance: many; v_gene: TRBV5-1; CDR3nt: TGCGCCAGCAGCTTGGGGACAGTCGCGGGCCAAGAGACCCAGTACTTC; CDR3aa: CASSLGTVAGQETQYF
j_gene: TRBJ1-2; d_gene: -; abundance: -; v_gene: TRBV6-1; CDR3nt: TGTGCCAGCAGCCCCGGTGACTATGGCTACCCCTTC; CDR3aa: CASSPGDYGYPF
j_gene: TRBJ1-6; d_gene: -; abundance: many; v_gene: TRBV5-6; CDR3nt: TGTGCCAGCAGCGGCCTCGGGGGCAGACTATGGGATTCACCCCTCCACTTT; CDR3aa: CASSGLGGRLWDSPLHF